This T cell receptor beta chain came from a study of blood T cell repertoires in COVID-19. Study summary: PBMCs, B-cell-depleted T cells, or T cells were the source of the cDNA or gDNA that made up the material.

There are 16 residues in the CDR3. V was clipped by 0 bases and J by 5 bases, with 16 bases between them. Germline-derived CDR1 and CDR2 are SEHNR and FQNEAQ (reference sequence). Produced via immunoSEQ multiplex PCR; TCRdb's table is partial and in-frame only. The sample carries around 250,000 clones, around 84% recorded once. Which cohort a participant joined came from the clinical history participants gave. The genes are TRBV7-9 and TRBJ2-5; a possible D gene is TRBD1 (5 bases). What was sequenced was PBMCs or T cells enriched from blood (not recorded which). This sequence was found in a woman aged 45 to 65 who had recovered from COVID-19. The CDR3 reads CASSLALGQSSETQYF. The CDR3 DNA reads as TGTGCCAGCAGCTTAGCGCTCGGACAATCCTCGGAGACCCAGTACTTC. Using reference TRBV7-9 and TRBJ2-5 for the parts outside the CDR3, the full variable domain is DTGVSQNPRHKITKRGQNVTFRCDPISEHNRLYWYRQTLGQGPEFLTYFQNEAQLEKSRLLSDRFSAERPKGSFSTLEIQRTEQGDSAMYLCASSLALGQSSETQYFGPGTRLLVL.